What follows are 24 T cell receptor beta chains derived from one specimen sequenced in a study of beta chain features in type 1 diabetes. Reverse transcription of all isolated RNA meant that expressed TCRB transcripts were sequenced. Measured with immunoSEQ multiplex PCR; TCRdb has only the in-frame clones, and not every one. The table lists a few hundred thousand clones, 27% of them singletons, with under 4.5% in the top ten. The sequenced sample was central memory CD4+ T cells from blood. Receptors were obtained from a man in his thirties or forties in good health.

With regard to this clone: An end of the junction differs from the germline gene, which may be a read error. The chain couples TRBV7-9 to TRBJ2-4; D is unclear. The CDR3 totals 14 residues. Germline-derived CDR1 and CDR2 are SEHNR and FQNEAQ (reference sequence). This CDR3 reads CASSLFTAQNIQYF. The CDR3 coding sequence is TGTGCCAGCAGCTTATTCACAGCCCAAAACATTCAGTACTTC.

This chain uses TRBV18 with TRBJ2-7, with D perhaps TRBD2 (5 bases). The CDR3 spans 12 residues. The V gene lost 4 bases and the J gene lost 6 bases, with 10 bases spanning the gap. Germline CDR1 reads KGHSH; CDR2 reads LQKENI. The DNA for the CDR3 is TGTGCCAGCTCACAGAAGGGAGCCGAGCAGTACTTC. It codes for CASSQKGAEQYF.

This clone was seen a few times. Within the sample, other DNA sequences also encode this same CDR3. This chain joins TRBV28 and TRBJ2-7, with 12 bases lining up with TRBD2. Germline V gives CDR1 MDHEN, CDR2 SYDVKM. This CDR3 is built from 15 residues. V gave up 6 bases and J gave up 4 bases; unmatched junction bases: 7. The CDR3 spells CASSRGLAGIYEQYF. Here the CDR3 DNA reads TGTGCCAGCAGCCGCGGACTAGCGGGAATATACGAGCAGTACTTC. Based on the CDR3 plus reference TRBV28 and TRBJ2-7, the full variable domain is DVKVTQSSRYLVKRTGEKVFLECVQDMDHENMFWYRQDPGLGLRLIYFSYDVKMKEKGDIPEGYSVSREKKERFSLILESASTNQTSMYLCASSRGLAGIYEQYFGPGTRLTVT.

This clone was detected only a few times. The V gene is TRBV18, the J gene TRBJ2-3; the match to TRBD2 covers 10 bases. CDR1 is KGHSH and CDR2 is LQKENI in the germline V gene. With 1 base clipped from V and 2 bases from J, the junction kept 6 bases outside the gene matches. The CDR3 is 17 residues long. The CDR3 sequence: CASSPQLAGGATDTQYF. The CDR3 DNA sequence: TGTGCCAGCTCACCACAGTTAGCGGGGGGCGCCACAGATACGCAGTATTTT.

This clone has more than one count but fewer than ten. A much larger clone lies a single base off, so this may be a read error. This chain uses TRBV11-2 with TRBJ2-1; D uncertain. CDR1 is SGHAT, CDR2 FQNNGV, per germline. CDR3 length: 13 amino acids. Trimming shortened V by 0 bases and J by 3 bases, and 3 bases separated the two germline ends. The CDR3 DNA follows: TGTGCCAGCAGCTTAGACGGCTACAATGAGCAGTTCTTC. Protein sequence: CASSLDGYNEQFF.

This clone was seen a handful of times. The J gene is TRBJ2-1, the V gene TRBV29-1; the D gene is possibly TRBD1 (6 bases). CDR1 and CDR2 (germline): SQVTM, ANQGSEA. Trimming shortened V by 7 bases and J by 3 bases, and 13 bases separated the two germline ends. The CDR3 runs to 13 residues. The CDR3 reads CSGVGARYNEQFF. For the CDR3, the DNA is TGCAGCGGTGTGGGGGCGCGCTACAATGAGCAGTTCTTC.

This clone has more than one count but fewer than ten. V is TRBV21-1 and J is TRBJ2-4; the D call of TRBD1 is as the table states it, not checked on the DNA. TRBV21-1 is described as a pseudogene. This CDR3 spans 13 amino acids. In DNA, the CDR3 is TGTGCCGGATCAGGGGATGAGTTAAACATTCAGTACTTC. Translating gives CAGSGDELNIQYF.

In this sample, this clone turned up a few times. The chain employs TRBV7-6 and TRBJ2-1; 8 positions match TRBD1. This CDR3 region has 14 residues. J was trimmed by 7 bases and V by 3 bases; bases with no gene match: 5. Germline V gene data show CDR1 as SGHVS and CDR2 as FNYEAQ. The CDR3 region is CASSLDRASNEQFF. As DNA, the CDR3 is TGTGCCAGCAGCTTGGACAGGGCCTCGAATGAGCAGTTCTTC.

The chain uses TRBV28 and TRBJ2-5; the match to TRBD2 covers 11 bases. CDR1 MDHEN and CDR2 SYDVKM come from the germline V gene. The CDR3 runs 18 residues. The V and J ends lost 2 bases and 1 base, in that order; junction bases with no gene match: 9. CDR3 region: CASSLMASGRPSQETQYF. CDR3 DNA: TGTGCCAGCAGTTTAATGGCTAGCGGGAGGCCGAGCCAAGAGACCCAGTACTTC.

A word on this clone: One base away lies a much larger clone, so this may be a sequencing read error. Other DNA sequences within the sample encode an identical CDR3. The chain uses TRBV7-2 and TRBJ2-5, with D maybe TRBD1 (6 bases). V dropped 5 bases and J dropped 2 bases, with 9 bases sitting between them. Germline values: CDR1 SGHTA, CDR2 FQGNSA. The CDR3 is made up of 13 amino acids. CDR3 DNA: TGTGCCAGCAGCCGAGACAGGCAAGAGACCCAGTACTTC. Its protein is CASSRDRQETQYF.

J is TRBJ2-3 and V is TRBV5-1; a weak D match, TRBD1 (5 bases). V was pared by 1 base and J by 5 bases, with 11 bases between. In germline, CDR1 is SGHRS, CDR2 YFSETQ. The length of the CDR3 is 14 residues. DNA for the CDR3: TGCGCCAGCAGCTTGAGTCAGGGAATAGATACGCAGTATTTT. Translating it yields CASSLSQGIDTQYF.

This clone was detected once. CDR3 region: CASSMNWGQSYGYTF. The CDR3 region has the DNA TGTGCCAGTAGTATGAACTGGGGACAGAGCTATGGCTACACCTTC. This rearrangement joins TRBV19 to TRBJ1-2; TRBD1 matches 7 bases. V lost 3 bases and J lost 4; bases outside the gene matches: 8. The CDR3 has 15 amino acids. Germline CDR1 reads LNHDA; CDR2 reads SQIVND (reference sequence).

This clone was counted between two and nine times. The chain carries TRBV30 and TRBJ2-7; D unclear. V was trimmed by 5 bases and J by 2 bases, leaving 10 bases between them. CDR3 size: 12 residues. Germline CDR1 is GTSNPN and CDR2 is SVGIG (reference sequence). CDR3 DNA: TGTGCCTGGGCAGGATCGACCTACGAGCAGTACTTC. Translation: CAWAGSTYEQYF.

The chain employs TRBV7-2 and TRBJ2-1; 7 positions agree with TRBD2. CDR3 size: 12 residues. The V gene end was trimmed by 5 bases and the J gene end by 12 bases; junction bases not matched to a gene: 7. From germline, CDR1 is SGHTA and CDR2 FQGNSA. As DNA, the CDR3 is TGTGCCAGCAGCCGCGAGCGGGATGGGCAGTTCTTC. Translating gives CASSRERDGQFF.

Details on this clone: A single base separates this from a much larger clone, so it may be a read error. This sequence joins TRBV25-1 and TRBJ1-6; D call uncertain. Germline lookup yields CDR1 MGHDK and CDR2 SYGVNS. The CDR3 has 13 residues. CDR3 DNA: TGTGCCGGCAGTGAATCGGGGATTTCACCCCTCCACTTT. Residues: CAGSESGISPLHF.

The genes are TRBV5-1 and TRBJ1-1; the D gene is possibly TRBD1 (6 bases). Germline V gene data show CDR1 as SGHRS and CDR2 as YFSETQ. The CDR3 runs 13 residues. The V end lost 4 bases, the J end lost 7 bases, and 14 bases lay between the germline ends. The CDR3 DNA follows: TGCGCCAGCAGCATGGGGGCGCGGGGTGAAGCTTTCTTT. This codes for CASSMGARGEAFF.

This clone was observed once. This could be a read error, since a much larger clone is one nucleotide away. CDR3 DNA: TGTGCCAGCAGCCTGACAGGGGCCTACGAGCAGTACTTC. This sequence encodes CASSLTGAYEQYF. J is TRBJ2-7 and V is TRBV5-6, with 8 nucleotides matching TRBD1. This CDR3 contains 13 residues. The ends lost 4 bases at V and 2 bases at J; junction bases unmatched: 2. The germline CDR1 and CDR2 sequences are SGHDT and YYEEEE.

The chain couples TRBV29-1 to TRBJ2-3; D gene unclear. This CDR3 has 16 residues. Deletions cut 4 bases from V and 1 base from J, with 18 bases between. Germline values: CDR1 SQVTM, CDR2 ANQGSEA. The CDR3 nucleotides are TGCAGCGTTGCTCGAGGCTCAGCGATCCGCACAGATACGCAGTATTTT. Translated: CSVARGSAIRTDTQYF.

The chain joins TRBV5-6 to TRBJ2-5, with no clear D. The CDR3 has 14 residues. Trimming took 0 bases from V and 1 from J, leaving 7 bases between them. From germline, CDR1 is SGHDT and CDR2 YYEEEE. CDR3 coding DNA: TGTGCCAGCAGCTTGGTTGCCAGCCAAGAGACCCAGTACTTC. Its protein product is CASSLVASQETQYF.

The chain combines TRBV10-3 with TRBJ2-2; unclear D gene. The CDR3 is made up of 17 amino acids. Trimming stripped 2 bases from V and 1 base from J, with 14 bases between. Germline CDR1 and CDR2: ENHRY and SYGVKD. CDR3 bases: TGTGCCATCAGTGAGCAGCCCCCTAAGGGGAACACCGGGGAGCTGTTTTTT. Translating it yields CAISEQPPKGNTGELFF.

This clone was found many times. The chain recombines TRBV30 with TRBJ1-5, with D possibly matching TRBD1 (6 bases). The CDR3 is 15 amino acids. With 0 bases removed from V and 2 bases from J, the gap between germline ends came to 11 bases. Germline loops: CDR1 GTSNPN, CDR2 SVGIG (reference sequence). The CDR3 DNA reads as TGTGCCTGGAGTGTACAGGGACCAGGCAATCAGCCCCAGCATTTT. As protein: CAWSVQGPGNQPQHF.

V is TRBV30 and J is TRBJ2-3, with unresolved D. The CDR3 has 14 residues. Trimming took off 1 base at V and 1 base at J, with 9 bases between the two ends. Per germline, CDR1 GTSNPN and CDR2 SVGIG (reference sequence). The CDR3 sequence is CAWSGRSGTDTQYF. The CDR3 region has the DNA TGTGCCTGGAGTGGTAGGAGCGGCACAGATACGCAGTATTTT.

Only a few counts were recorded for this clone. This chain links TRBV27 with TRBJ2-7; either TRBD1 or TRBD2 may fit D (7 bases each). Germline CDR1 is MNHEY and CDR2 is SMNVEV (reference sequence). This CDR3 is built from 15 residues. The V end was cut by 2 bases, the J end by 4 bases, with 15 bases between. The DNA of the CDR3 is TGTGCCAGCAGTTTAGGCACAGGGGAGGGGTACGAGCAGTACTTC. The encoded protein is CASSLGTGEGYEQYF.

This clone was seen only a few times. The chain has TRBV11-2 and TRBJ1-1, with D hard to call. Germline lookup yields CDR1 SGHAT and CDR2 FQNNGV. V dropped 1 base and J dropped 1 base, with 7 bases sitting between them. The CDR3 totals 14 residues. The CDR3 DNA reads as TGTGCCAGCAGCTTAGGCGGCAAGAACACTGAAGCTTTCTTT. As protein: CASSLGGKNTEAFF.